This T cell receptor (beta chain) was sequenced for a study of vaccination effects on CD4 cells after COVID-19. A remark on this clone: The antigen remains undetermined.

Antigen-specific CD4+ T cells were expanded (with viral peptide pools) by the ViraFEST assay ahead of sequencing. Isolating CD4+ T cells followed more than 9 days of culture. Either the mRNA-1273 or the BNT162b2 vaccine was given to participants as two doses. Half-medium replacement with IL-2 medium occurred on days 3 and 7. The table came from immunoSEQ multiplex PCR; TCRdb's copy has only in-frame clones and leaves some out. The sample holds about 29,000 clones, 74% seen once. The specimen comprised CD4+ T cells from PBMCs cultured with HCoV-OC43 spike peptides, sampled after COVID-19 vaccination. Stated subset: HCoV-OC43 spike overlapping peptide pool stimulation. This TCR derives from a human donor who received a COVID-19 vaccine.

CDR3 nucleotides: TGTGCCAGCAGTTTATATCCTGGCAGCGAAGCTTTCTTT. Amino acid sequence: CASSLYPGSEAFF. J is TRBJ1-1 and V is TRBV27; D gene unclear. Germline V gives CDR1 MNHEY, CDR2 SMNVEV (reference sequence). Trimming left V 1 base short and J 8 bases short, with 11 bases between. The CDR3 is made up of 13 amino acids.